Shown below are 23 T cell receptor beta chains from a single sample sequenced in a study of OX40 agonist ivuxolimab in advanced cancers. The data were produced by immunoSEQ multiplex PCR, yet TCRdb's version contains in-frame clones alone and is incomplete. The sample contains tens of thousands of clones, about 80% of which appear only once. Sample: CD4+ or CD8+ T cells sorted from blood, taken in a trial of the OX40 agonist ivuxolimab. These receptor sequences come from an adult with an advanced solid tumor such as melanoma, head and neck, liver or kidney cancer.

The chain has TRBV29-1 and TRBJ1-1; a possible D gene is TRBD1 (6 bases). Germline assignment: CDR1 SQVTM and CDR2 ANQGSEA. V dropped 5 bases and J dropped 0 bases, with 13 bases sitting between them. The CDR3 has 14 residues. Here the CDR3 DNA reads TGCAGCGTTCCGGGACAAGTCATGAACACTGAAGCTTTCTTT. Translated: CSVPGQVMNTEAFF.

The genes are TRBV5-1 and TRBJ2-7, with 7 bases lining up with TRBD1. There are 14 residues in the CDR3. CDR1 and CDR2 (germline): SGHRS, YFSETQ. Germline trimming cut 7 bases from V and 3 bases from J; bases unmatched to any gene: 10. The chain's CDR3 is CASQNPTGNYEQYF. For the CDR3, the DNA is TGCGCCAGCCAGAACCCGACAGGGAACTACGAGCAGTACTTC.

This clone was detected only a few times. V is TRBV13 and J is TRBJ1-4; D call uncertain. This CDR3 is built from 13 residues. V lost 2 bases and J lost 4, with 5 bases in between. Germline V gene sequence: CDR1 PRHDT, CDR2 FYEKMQ (reference sequence). The CDR3 nucleotides read TGTGCCAGCAGCTTATACGGTAATGAAAAACTGTTTTTT. Translated: CASSLYGNEKLFF.

This chain links TRBV7-8 with TRBJ1-4; D is undetermined. Germline V CDR1 and CDR2: SGHVS, FQNEAQ. This CDR3 has 15 amino acids. V lost 5 bases, J lost 8 bases, and 18 bases lay in between. The CDR3 sequence is CASSQEPYGEEKLFF. In DNA, the CDR3 is TGTGCCAGCAGCCAGGAACCCTACGGGGAGGAAAAACTGTTTTTT.

The chain joins TRBV7-2 to TRBJ1-1, with D perhaps TRBD1 (5 bases). The germline V gene has CDR1 SGHTA and CDR2 FQGNSA. The CDR3 has 16 amino acids. With 5 bases removed from V and 2 bases from J, the gap between germline ends came to 18 bases. CDR3 sequence: CASSRKAGQLNTEAFF. CDR3 DNA: TGTGCCAGCAGCCGAAAAGCGGGGCAGCTCAACACTGAAGCTTTCTTT.

V gene TRBV28 combines with J gene TRBJ1-1, with 7 bases aligning to TRBD1. V was pared by 2 bases and J by 12 bases, with 6 bases of the junction left unmatched. The CDR3 length is 12 residues. Germline assignment: CDR1 MDHEN and CDR2 SYDVKM. The CDR3 here is CASSLAQGGTFF. The CDR3 region has the DNA TGTGCCAGCAGTTTAGCTCAGGGGGGAACTTTCTTT.

Written as DNA, the CDR3 is TGTGCCAGCAGTTCTCCGAGCAGGATGAACACTGAAGCTTTCTTT. This sequence encodes CASSSPSRMNTEAFF. The chain recombines TRBV6-5 with TRBJ1-1; D is ambiguous. Germline CDR1 and CDR2: MNHEY and SVGAGI. The V end lost 4 bases, the J end lost 0 bases, and 12 bases lay between the germline ends. The CDR3 contains 15 residues.

The chain has TRBV18 and TRBJ2-7; TRBD2 matches 13 bases. After removal of 3 bases from V and 0 bases from J, the junction contained 2 bases not matched to a gene. Germline loops: CDR1 KGHSH, CDR2 LQKENI. The CDR3 sequence is 16 residues long. The CDR3: CASSPRTSGGSYEQYF. CDR3 DNA: TGTGCCAGCTCACCGCGGACTAGCGGGGGCTCCTACGAGCAGTACTTC.

This chain connects TRBV10-1 to TRBJ2-3; perhaps TRBD2 as D (6 bases). The CDR3 sequence is 16 residues long. In germline, CDR1 is WNHNN, CDR2 SYGVQD (reference sequence). V was shortened by 4 bases and J by 4 bases, with 18 bases between the two germline ends. CDR3 in amino acids: CASSGFLAGSSDTQYF. The CDR3 DNA is TGCGCCAGCAGTGGATTTTTGGCGGGGTCCTCAGATACGCAGTATTTT.

The V gene is TRBV10-2, the J gene TRBJ2-3; 14 bases map to TRBD2. CDR1 is WSHSY and CDR2 is SAAADI in the germline V gene. J was trimmed by 9 bases and V by 10 bases; bases with no gene match: 3. The CDR3 consists of 12 residues. CDR3 amino acids: CATGTSGSTQYF. The DNA of the CDR3 is TGCGCCACCGGGACTAGCGGGAGCACGCAGTATTTT.

V is TRBV6-6 and J is TRBJ2-7; D may be TRBD2 (6 bases). V was trimmed by 7 bases and J by 0 bases, leaving 16 bases between them. This CDR3 is 15 amino acids long. Germline V gene sequence: CDR1 MNHNY, CDR2 SVGAGI (reference sequence). The DNA of the CDR3 is TGTGCCAGCAATACCCCAGGGACTCCCTCCTACGAGCAGTACTTC. Its translation is CASNTPGTPSYEQYF.

V gene TRBV6-1 combines with J gene TRBJ1-2, with D unresolved. CDR1 and CDR2 from the germline V gene are MNHNS and SASEGT. The V end lost 7 bases, the J end lost 2 bases, and 11 bases lay between the germline ends. The CDR3 extends over 13 amino acids. The CDR3 reads CASIRPLNYGYTF. CDR3 sequence (DNA): TGTGCCAGCATTCGCCCCTTGAACTATGGCTACACCTTC.

The chain has TRBV7-9 and TRBJ1-2; D ambiguous. Germline V lookup: CDR1 SEHNR, CDR2 FQNEAQ (reference sequence). V was shortened by 3 bases and J by 2 bases, with 13 bases between the two germline ends. The length of the CDR3 is 15 residues. This chain's CDR3 is CASSLKDGPNYGYTF. The CDR3 DNA follows: TGTGCCAGCAGCTTGAAGGACGGACCCAACTATGGCTACACCTTC. Full variable domain (missing parts from reference TRBV7-9 and TRBJ1-2): DTGVSQNPRHKITKRGQNVTFRCDPISEHNRLYWYRQTLGQGPEFLTYFQNEAQLEKSRLLSDRFSAERPKGSFSTLEIQRTEQGDSAMYLCASSLKDGPNYGYTFGSGTRLTVV.

The chain combines TRBV11-2 with TRBJ2-3; 8 bases line up with TRBD1. Per germline, CDR1 SGHAT and CDR2 FQNNGV. The CDR3 totals 14 residues. V trimming: 3 bases; J trimming: 3 bases; junction bases outside the gene matches: 2. This chain's CDR3 is CASSLWTGTDTQYF. The CDR3 DNA reads TGTGCCAGCAGCTTGTGGACAGGGACAGATACGCAGTATTTT.

The chain combines TRBV9 with TRBJ2-2; 10 bases are a match to TRBD2. With V trimmed by 0 bases and J by 2 bases, 4 bases remained unmatched. This CDR3 has 17 residues. The germline V gene encodes CDR1 SGDLS and CDR2 YYNGEE. The DNA for the CDR3 is TGTGCCAGCAGCGTAGGTCCTAGCGGGGGAAACACCGGGGAGCTGTTTTTT. Residues: CASSVGPSGGNTGELFF.

The gene calls are TRBV19 and TRBJ2-5; 7 bases map to TRBD1. V lost 4 bases to trimming and J lost 4 bases; unmatched junction nucleotides: 3. This CDR3 region has 13 residues. Germline V gene data show CDR1 as LNHDA and CDR2 as SQIVND (reference sequence). CDR3 protein: CASSTRGRETQYF. The CDR3 DNA reads TGTGCCAGTAGTACGAGGGGGCGAGAGACCCAGTACTTC.

The V gene is TRBV7-9, the J gene TRBJ2-1, with D tentatively TRBD1 or TRBD2 (5 bases each). Germline CDR1 SEHNR, CDR2 FQNEAQ (reference sequence). The V and J ends lost 2 bases and 7 bases respectively, with 9 bases between them. This CDR3 spans 13 amino acids. The CDR3 protein is CASSLWDRNEQFF. The DNA for the CDR3 is TGTGCCAGCAGCTTATGGGACCGGAATGAGCAGTTCTTC.

The chain has TRBV5-4 and TRBJ2-7; no firm D call. CDR3 size: 11 residues. The germline V gene has CDR1 SGHNT and CDR2 YYREEE (reference sequence). Trimming removed 1 base from V and 5 bases from J, with 4 bases in between. CDR3 in DNA: TGTGCCAGCAGCTTGCGGGACGAGCAGTACTTC. As protein: CASSLRDEQYF.

The CDR3 here is CASSVGTSSSTGELFF. DNA for the CDR3: TGCGCCAGCAGCGTCGGGACTAGCTCTTCCACCGGGGAGCTGTTTTTT. The chain couples TRBV5-1 to TRBJ2-2; 9 positions match TRBD2. This CDR3 contains 16 residues. After removal of 4 bases from V and 4 bases from J, the junction contained 8 bases not matched to a gene. The germline gives CDR1 SGHRS, CDR2 YFSETQ. The entire variable domain, with the rest obtained from reference TRBV5-1 and TRBJ2-2, is as follows: KAGVTQTPRYLIKTRGQQVTLSCSPISGHRSVSWYQQTPGQGLQFLFEYFSETQRNKGNFPGRFSGRQFSNSRSEMNVSTLELGDSALYLCASSVGTSSSTGELFFGEGSRLTVL.

This clone occurred a few times. The rearrangement joins TRBV7-2 to TRBJ1-1; no definite D call. CDR3 length equals 14 residues. Germline V CDR1 and CDR2: SGHTA, FQGNSA. Trimming removed 5 bases from V and 0 bases from J, with 10 bases in between. The CDR3 reads CASSLQRMNTEAFF. CDR3 DNA sequence: TGTGCCAGCAGCCTACAGCGCATGAACACTGAAGCTTTCTTT.

J is TRBJ2-7 and V is TRBV19; the D gene is possibly TRBD1 (5 bases). Germline V lookup: CDR1 LNHDA, CDR2 SQIVND (reference sequence). This CDR3 has 16 residues. V was trimmed by 5 bases and J by 0 bases, leaving 17 bases between them. CDR3 nucleotide sequence: TGTGCCAGTAGTCCCCATCAGACAGCACCCTCCTACGAGCAGTACTTC. It codes for CASSPHQTAPSYEQYF.

The rearrangement uses TRBV19 and TRBJ2-3; D call uncertain. V shed 7 bases and J shed 0 bases, with 8 bases lying between them. CDR1 LNHDA and CDR2 SQIVND come from the germline V gene (reference sequence). This CDR3 spans 13 amino acids. For the CDR3, the DNA is TGTGCCAGTAAAGGGTCTAGCACAGATACGCAGTATTTT. Its protein is CASKGSSTDTQYF.

In nucleotides, the CDR3 is TGTGCCAGCAGCCCACAGGGGGCGGATGGCTACACCTTC. It yields the protein CASSPQGADGYTF. This chain links TRBV11-2 with TRBJ1-2; 9 nucleotides align to TRBD1. The V gene's germline CDR1 is SGHAT and CDR2 FQNNGV. The V and J ends lost 5 bases and 6 bases, in that order; junction bases with no gene match: 4. The CDR3 length is 13 residues.